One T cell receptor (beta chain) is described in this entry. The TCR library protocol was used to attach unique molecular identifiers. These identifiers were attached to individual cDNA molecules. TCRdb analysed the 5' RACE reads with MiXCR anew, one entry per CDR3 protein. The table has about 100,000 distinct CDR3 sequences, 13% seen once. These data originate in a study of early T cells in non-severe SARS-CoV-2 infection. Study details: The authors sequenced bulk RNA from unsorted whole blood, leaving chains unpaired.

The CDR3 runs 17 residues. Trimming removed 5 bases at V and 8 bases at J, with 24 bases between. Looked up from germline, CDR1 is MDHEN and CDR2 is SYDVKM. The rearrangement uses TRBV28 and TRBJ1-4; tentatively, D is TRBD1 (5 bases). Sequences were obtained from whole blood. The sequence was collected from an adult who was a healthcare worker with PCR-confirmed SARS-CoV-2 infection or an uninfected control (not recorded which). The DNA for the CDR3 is TGTGCCAGCAGTGAAACCAGGGTTCAGACATGGAAGGAAAAACTGTTTTTT. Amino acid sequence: CASSETRVQTWKEKLFF.